This T cell receptor beta chain was obtained from a study of blood T cell repertoires in COVID-19. Overall study context: Acute-phase and convalescent COVID-19 samples originated in the United States, Italy and Spain. Sources were T cells, B-cell-depleted T cells, or PBMCs; the material itself was cDNA or gDNA.

The V gene's germline CDR1 is SGHTA and CDR2 FQGNSA. The CDR3 has 12 residues. V lost 5 bases, J lost 5 bases, and 9 bases lay in between. Authors' data handling: Estimation of nucleated cell counts was performed using reference gene primer amplification. Some clones are missing from TCRdb's copy, which holds only in-frame ones; the method was immunoSEQ multiplex PCR. The D gene and trimming were derived from the DNA, and the V and J assignments and clone size from that table. In the table there are around 160,000 clones, more than 75% of which are singletons. The receptor was isolated from a woman aged 70-85 years with COVID-19, enrolled during active disease. Source material: peripheral blood. The chain carries TRBV7-2 and TRBJ1-1; D is unclear. Here the CDR3 reads CASSPRRTEAFF. In nucleotides, the CDR3 is TGTGCCAGCAGCCCACGGAGGACTGAAGCTTTCTTT.